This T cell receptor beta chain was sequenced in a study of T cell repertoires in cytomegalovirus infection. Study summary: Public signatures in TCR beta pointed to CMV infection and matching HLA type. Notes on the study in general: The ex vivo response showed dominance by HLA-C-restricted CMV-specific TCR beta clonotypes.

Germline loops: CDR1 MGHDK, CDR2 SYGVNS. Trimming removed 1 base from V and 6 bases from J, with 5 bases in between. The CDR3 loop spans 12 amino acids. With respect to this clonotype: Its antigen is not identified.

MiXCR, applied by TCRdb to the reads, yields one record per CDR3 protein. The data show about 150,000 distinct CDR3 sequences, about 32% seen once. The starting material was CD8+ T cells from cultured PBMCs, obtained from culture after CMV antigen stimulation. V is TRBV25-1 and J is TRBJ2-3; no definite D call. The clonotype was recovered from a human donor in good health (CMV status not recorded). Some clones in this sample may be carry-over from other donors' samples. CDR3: CASSELDDTQYF. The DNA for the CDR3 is TGTGCCAGCAGTGAATTGGATGATACGCAGTATTTT.